Below are 23 T cell receptor beta chains sequenced from a single sample in a study of PD-L1 blockade in urothelial cancer. The time point is: peripheral blood 6 weeks after treatment start. Assay used: immunoSEQ multiplex PCR; TCRdb lists only in-frame clones, some missing. Among 95,000 to 130,000 clones listed, about 89% were seen once. The material sequenced was PBMCs, taken around atezolizumab (anti-PD-L1) treatment. Every receptor here comes from a man between 60 and 75 years old with urothelial cancer.

This chain connects TRBV19 to TRBJ1-5, with D uncertain. Trimming left V 5 bases short and J 1 base short, with 6 bases between. Germline V CDR1 and CDR2: LNHDA, SQIVND (reference sequence). The CDR3 totals 13 residues. The CDR3 is CASSEQSNQPQHF. The CDR3, as DNA: TGTGCCAGTAGTGAACAGAGCAATCAGCCCCAGCATTTT.

With respect to this clone: A junction end diverges from the germline sequence, so it may reflect a read error. J is TRBJ2-6 and V is TRBV2, with TRBD1 identical over 8 bases. The germline V gene has CDR1 SNHLY and CDR2 FYNNEI. CDR3 length equals 15 residues. The CDR3 DNA follows: TGTGCCAGCGGGACAGGAGACTCTAGGGCCAACGTCCTGACTTTC. It specifies CASGTGDSRANVLTF.

This clone was recorded once. The rearrangement links TRBV10-3 to TRBJ2-7; 9 nucleotides line up with TRBD1. Germline V gene sequence: CDR1 ENHRY, CDR2 SYGVKD. Trimming took 10 bases from V and 6 from J; bases not matched to a gene: 10. The CDR3 runs to 13 residues. CDR3 in DNA: TGTGCCACCACGAGGGACAGGGATGGCGAGCAGTACTTC. Translated: CATTRDRDGEQYF.

The V gene is TRBV27, the J gene TRBJ2-3, with D unclear. V lost 1 base and J 3 bases, leaving 8 bases between the germline ends. The CDR3 extends over 14 amino acids. Germline CDR1 MNHEY, CDR2 SMNVEV (reference sequence). The CDR3 reads CASSLFPRTDTQYF. The CDR3 nucleotides are TGTGCCAGCAGTTTATTCCCCCGGACAGATACGCAGTATTTT.

The chain couples TRBV30 to TRBJ2-1; a weak D match, TRBD1 (6 bases). There are 12 residues in the CDR3. V lost 4 bases and J lost 6, with 10 bases in between. Germline V gives CDR1 GTSNPN, CDR2 SVGIG (reference sequence). CDR3 bases: TGTGCCTGGATTACAGGGAGCAATGAGCAGTTCTTC. Translated: CAWITGSNEQFF.

The chain joins TRBV5-1 to TRBJ1-5; 8 positions match TRBD1. J was trimmed by 11 bases and V by 1 base; bases with no gene match: 5. CDR1 is SGHRS, CDR2 YFSETQ, per germline. The CDR3 totals 13 residues. The CDR3 nucleotides are TGCGCCAGCAGCTTGACAGGGGGTCCCACCCAGCATTTT. Its translation is CASSLTGGPTQHF.

This chain joins TRBV11-2 and TRBJ1-1; tentatively, D is TRBD1 (6 bases). Trimming pared 3 bases from V and 4 bases from J, leaving 21 bases between. Looked up from germline, CDR1 is SGHAT and CDR2 is FQNNGV. This CDR3 has 17 residues. The CDR3 DNA follows: TGTGCCAGCAGCTTCGCCTCCGGGACAACTGCCTCCACTGAAGCTTTCTTT. Translated, it gives CASSFASGTTASTEAFF.

This chain joins TRBV6-5 and TRBJ2-2; D is unclear. The CDR3 contains 12 residues. Trimming shortened V by 2 bases and J by 8 bases, and 6 bases separated the two germline ends. Germline V gene lookup returns CDR1 MNHEY and CDR2 SVGAGI. The CDR3 is CASSYVSGELFF. The CDR3 DNA follows: TGTGCCAGCAGTTACGTGTCGGGGGAGCTGTTTTTT.

The chain uses TRBV21-1 and TRBJ2-1; the table's D call, TRBD2, has no DNA check behind it. TRBV21-1 is a pseudogene locus. This CDR3 has 14 residues. The CDR3 sequence is CASRRGLAGPPGFF. The DNA for the CDR3 is TGTGCCAGCAGAAGGGGACTAGCGGGACCACCGGGGTTCTTC.

The chain combines TRBV7-9 with TRBJ2-2; weak D call: TRBD2 (6 bases). CDR1 is SEHNR, CDR2 FQNEAQ, per germline (reference sequence). Trimming took 5 bases from V and 5 from J, leaving 12 bases between them. The CDR3 loop spans 14 amino acids. CDR3 residues: CASSPWAGTGELFF. In DNA, the CDR3 is TGTGCCAGCAGCCCGTGGGCGGGGACCGGGGAGCTGTTTTTT.

This sequence joins TRBV28 and TRBJ2-7; D might be TRBD1 (6 bases). The germline V and J ends were trimmed by 4 bases and 3 bases, with 16 bases remaining between them. Germline V CDR1 and CDR2: MDHEN, SYDVKM. This CDR3 is 15 amino acids long. In nucleotides, the CDR3 is TGTGCCAGCAGTTCCCGGGACAAGGGCTTCTACGAGCAGTACTTC. Residues: CASSSRDKGFYEQYF.

The chain employs TRBV19 and TRBJ2-1, with D hard to call. Germline lookup yields CDR1 LNHDA and CDR2 SQIVND (reference sequence). The CDR3 totals 14 residues. V shed 9 bases and J shed 3 bases, with 15 bases lying between them. CDR3 loop: CARPSGPSYNEQFF. CDR3 coding DNA: TGTGCCAGGCCCTCAGGTCCAAGCTACAATGAGCAGTTCTTC.

This chain connects TRBV7-8 to TRBJ1-2, with D perhaps matching TRBD1 (5 bases). CDR3 length: 13 residues. Deletions cut 11 bases from V and 3 bases from J, with 16 bases between. Germline values: CDR1 SGHVS, CDR2 FQNEAQ. The CDR3 region is CACSATRDYGYTF. Here the CDR3 DNA reads TGTGCCTGCTCAGCCACCAGGGACTATGGCTACACCTTC.

V usage is TRBV5-1 and J usage is TRBJ2-7; TRBD1 aligns across 9 bases. CDR3 length equals 14 residues. Germline trimming cut 5 bases from V and 5 bases from J; bases unmatched to any gene: 8. CDR1 SGHRS and CDR2 YFSETQ come from the germline V gene. The CDR3 here is CASRTGTGSDEQYF. Written as DNA, the CDR3 is TGCGCCAGCAGAACCGGGACAGGGTCGGACGAGCAGTACTTC.

The rearrangement links TRBV9 to TRBJ1-4; 7 bases line up with TRBD1. V gave up 4 bases and J gave up 3 bases; unmatched junction bases: 6. The germline CDR1 and CDR2 sequences are SGDLS and YYNGEE. The CDR3 runs 15 residues. The CDR3 sequence: CASSLTGASNEKLFF. In nucleotides, the CDR3 is TGTGCCAGCAGCCTAACAGGGGCTTCTAATGAAAAACTGTTTTTT.

This chain uses TRBV7-9 with TRBJ1-1; D is ambiguous. Looked up from germline, CDR1 is SEHNR and CDR2 is FQNEAQ (reference sequence). Trimming stripped 5 bases from V and 6 bases from J, with 16 bases between. This CDR3 is 14 amino acids long. CDR3 amino acids: CASSLDSQASEAFF. CDR3 sequence (DNA): TGTGCCAGCAGCCTGGACTCCCAGGCCTCTGAAGCTTTCTTT.

The chain couples TRBV28 to TRBJ1-5; D call uncertain. Per germline, CDR1 MDHEN and CDR2 SYDVKM. Trimming pared 3 bases from V and 7 bases from J, leaving 4 bases between. There are 11 residues in the CDR3. This CDR3 is CASSLGQPQHF. CDR3 nucleotides: TGTGCCAGCAGTTTGGGCCAGCCCCAGCATTTT.

The chain combines TRBV5-1 with TRBJ2-1; 7 nucleotides align to TRBD2. Germline V gene sequence: CDR1 SGHRS, CDR2 YFSETQ. The ends lost 2 bases at V and 7 bases at J; junction bases unmatched: 12. The CDR3 runs to 16 residues. The CDR3 loop reads CASSFGLRAGRNEQFF. CDR3 coding DNA: TGCGCCAGCAGCTTCGGTCTGAGAGCGGGGAGGAATGAGCAGTTCTTC.

CDR3 in amino acids: CASSSGYGNTEAFF. In DNA form, the CDR3 reads TGTGCCAGCAGCTCCGGGTATGGGAACACTGAAGCTTTCTTT. The chain is built from TRBV6-6 and TRBJ1-1; D gene ambiguous. There are 14 residues in the CDR3. In germline, CDR1 is MNHNY, CDR2 SVGAGI (reference sequence). The ends were cut back, 6 bases at V and 1 base at J, with 12 bases in the middle.

The chain joins TRBV30 to TRBJ2-1; 10 bases line up with TRBD2. The V gene end was trimmed by 3 bases and the J gene end by 5 bases; junction bases not matched to a gene: 7. From germline, CDR1 is GTSNPN and CDR2 SVGIG (reference sequence). The CDR3 has 15 residues. The CDR3 sequence is CAWRGSGRRHNEQFF. CDR3 coding DNA: TGTGCCTGGAGGGGTAGCGGGAGGCGACACAATGAGCAGTTCTTC.

The chain carries TRBV19 and TRBJ2-5, with D possibly TRBD2 on 6 matching bases. Germline values: CDR1 LNHDA, CDR2 SQIVND (reference sequence). This CDR3 contains 15 residues. V shed 4 bases and J shed 5 bases, with 17 bases lying between them. CDR3 DNA sequence: TGTGCCAGTAGTAGGGGACGGGGACGGGAGGAGACCCAGTACTTC. Translating gives CASSRGRGREETQYF.

The genes are TRBV15 and TRBJ1-5, with D tentatively TRBD1 (5 bases). The CDR3 is 14 amino acids. V lost 5 bases and J 8 bases, leaving 16 bases between the germline ends. From germline, CDR1 is LNHNV and CDR2 YYDKDF (reference sequence). DNA of the CDR3: TGTGCCACCAGCCCCACTTATAAAGGGGAGCCCCAGCATTTT. This translates into CATSPTYKGEPQHF.

The genes are TRBV9 and TRBJ2-1, with D maybe TRBD1 (6 bases). The CDR3 contains 15 residues. The germline V gene encodes CDR1 SGDLS and CDR2 YYNGEE. V dropped 7 bases and J dropped 5 bases, with 19 bases sitting between them. The CDR3 protein is CASSSWGTTNNEQFF. CDR3 nucleotides: TGTGCCAGCTCGAGTTGGGGGACAACCAACAATGAGCAGTTCTTC.